Sequencing of this T cell receptor (beta chain) was carried out in a study of beta chain features in type 1 diabetes. Expressed TCRB transcripts were sequenced after all isolated RNA was converted to cDNA. The protocol was immunoSEQ multiplex PCR, while the TCRdb copy is restricted to in-frame clones and leaves out a portion. This sample has about 650,000 clones, with 12% found just once. This clone appeared a few times. Its antigen remains unidentified. Germline CDR1 is MDHEN and CDR2 is SYDVKM. Trimming took off 3 bases at V and 6 bases at J, with 12 bases between the two ends. The CDR3 loop spans 13 amino acids. General observations from the study: Type 1 diabetes patients had moderately but significantly shorter TCRB CDR3s in all four CD4+ subsets.

Sample: naive CD4+ T cells from blood. The receptor was derived from a young man with type 1 diabetes. The chain joins TRBV28 to TRBJ2-7; D gene unclear. The CDR3: CASSLKDPREQYF. In DNA form, the CDR3 reads TGTGCCAGCAGTTTGAAGGACCCTCGCGAGCAGTACTTC. Filled out from reference TRBV28 and TRBJ2-7, the complete variable domain reads DVKVTQSSRYLVKRTGEKVFLECVQDMDHENMFWYRQDPGLGLRLIYFSYDVKMKEKGDIPEGYSVSREKKERFSLILESASTNQTSMYLCASSLKDPREQYFGPGTRLTVT.